This TCR beta chain was identified during a study of T-cell memory formation after mild COVID-19. The V gene end was trimmed by 2 bases and the J gene end by 0 bases; junction bases not matched to a gene: 4. In germline, CDR1 is MNHEY, CDR2 SVGEGT. This CDR3 has 17 amino acids. 5'RACE primed from the constant segment yielded TCR alpha and TCR beta cDNA libraries bearing sample barcodes and UMIs. TCRdb reprocessed the 5' RACE reads with MiXCR, giving one entry per CDR3 protein. This sample has 65,000 to 95,000 distinct CDR3 sequences, with 9.5% to 15% found just once. Sequencing used PBMCs or a T cell subset sorted from them (not recorded which). The V call is TRBV6-2 or TRBV6-3, the J call TRBJ2-2, with 9 positions matching TRBD2. The TCR sequence derives from a man younger than 35 who had mild COVID-19 (a few samples of this study predate the infection). Cell type and time point are not known. CDR3 DNA sequence: TGTGCCAGCAGTTACCCCAGCGGGGGGACGAACACCGGGGAGCTGTTTTTT. It codes for CASSYPSGGTNTGELFF.